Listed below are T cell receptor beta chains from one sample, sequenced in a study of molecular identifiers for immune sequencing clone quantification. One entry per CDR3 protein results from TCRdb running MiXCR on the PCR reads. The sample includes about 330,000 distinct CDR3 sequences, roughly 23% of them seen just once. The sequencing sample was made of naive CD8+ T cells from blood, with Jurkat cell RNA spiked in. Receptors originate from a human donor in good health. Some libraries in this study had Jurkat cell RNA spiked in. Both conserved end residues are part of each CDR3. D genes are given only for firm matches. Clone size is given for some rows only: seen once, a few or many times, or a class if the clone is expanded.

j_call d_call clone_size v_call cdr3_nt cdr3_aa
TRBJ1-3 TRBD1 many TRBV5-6 TGTGCCAGCAGCTTCTACGGGACAGGACCTGGAAACACCATATATTTT CASSFYGTGPGNTIYF
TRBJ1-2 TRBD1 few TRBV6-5 TGTGCCAGCAGTTACTCGAGGGGACAGGTGGCTGGCTACACCTTC CASSYSRGQVAGYTF
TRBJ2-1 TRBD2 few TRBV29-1 TGCAGCGTTGGGGCTCGACTAGCGGGTTCCTACAATGAGCAGTTCTTC CSVGARLAGSYNEQFF
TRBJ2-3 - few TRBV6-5 TGTGCCAGCAGTTCCCTGGGGGGCCCAGATACGCAGTATTTT CASSSLGGPDTQYF
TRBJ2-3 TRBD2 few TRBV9 TGTGCCAGCAGCGTAGATACTAGCGGGAGGCCCTCCCCAGATACGCAGTATTTT CASSVDTSGRPSPDTQYF
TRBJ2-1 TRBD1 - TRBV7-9 TGTGCCAGCAGCTTATCCGGGACAGGGGGATCCAGGGGGCAGTTCTTC CASSLSGTGGSRGQFF
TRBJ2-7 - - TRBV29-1 TGCAGCGTCACAGGGTCCTCTCCCTCCTACGAGCAGTGCTTC CSVTGSSPSYEQCF
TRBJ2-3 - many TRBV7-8 TGTGCCAGCAGCCCCTCAAGGACCGAATACACAGATACGCAGTATTTT CASSPSRTEYTDTQYF
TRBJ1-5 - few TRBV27 TGTGCCAGCAGTTTATATGGGACGGAATATAGCAATCAGCCCCAGCATTTT CASSLYGTEYSNQPQHF
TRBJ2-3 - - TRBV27 TGTGCCAGCGGTTTGGATACTCGGTACGGTACGCAGTATTTT CASGLDTRYGTQYF
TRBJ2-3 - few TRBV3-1 TGTGCCAGCAGCCCTGGAACAGAGAGTGGCACAGATACGCAGTATTTT CASSPGTESGTDTQYF
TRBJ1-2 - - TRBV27 TGTGCCAGCAGTTTATCAAGTTGGTCGGGCAGTAACTATGGCTACACCTTC CASSLSSWSGSNYGYTF
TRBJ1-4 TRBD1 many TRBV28 TGTGCCAGCAGTTTTGACCCAACCGGGACAGGGAATGAAAAACTGTTTTTT CASSFDPTGTGNEKLFF
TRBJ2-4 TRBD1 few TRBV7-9 TGTGCCAGCAGCCTGGCACAGGGGAACATTCAGTACTTC CASSLAQGNIQYF
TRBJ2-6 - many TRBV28 TGTGCCAGCAGAATCACCTCCTCTGGGGCCAACGTCCTGACTTTC CASRITSSGANVLTF
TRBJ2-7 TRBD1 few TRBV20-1 TGCAGTGCTAGAGATCGGGGGACAGGGGTCGAGCAGTACTTC CSARDRGTGVEQYF
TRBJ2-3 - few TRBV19 TGTGCCAGTAGCGGCATAGGGGGGGAAAACACAGATACGCAGTATTTT CASSGIGGENTDTQYF
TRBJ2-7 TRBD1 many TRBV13 TGTGCCAGCAGCTTAGTCGGGACAGGGGGCACCGAGCAGTACTTC CASSLVGTGGTEQYF
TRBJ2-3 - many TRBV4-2 TGTGCCAGCAGCCAAGTTGACCCACTAGATACGCAGTATTTT CASSQVDPLDTQYF